Given below is one TCR beta chain in context. The data were obtained in a study of blood T cell repertoires in COVID-19. Measured with immunoSEQ multiplex PCR; TCRdb has only the in-frame clones, and not every one. Of 140,000 or so clones detected, approximately 88% appear once; the ten largest clones hold 1.8%. The specimen was peripheral blood. The clonotype comes from a man between 65 and 79 years old with acute or convalescent COVID-19.

The CDR3 nucleotides are TGCGCCAGCAGCCAAGATCGGGTGGTAACCTATAATTCACCCCTCCACTTT. It specifies CASSQDRVVTYNSPLHF. The chain couples TRBV4-1 to TRBJ1-6, with D unclear. Germline V gene sequence: CDR1 MGHRA, CDR2 YSYEKL. This CDR3 has 17 residues. Trimming took off 0 bases at V and 2 bases at J, with 11 bases between the two ends.